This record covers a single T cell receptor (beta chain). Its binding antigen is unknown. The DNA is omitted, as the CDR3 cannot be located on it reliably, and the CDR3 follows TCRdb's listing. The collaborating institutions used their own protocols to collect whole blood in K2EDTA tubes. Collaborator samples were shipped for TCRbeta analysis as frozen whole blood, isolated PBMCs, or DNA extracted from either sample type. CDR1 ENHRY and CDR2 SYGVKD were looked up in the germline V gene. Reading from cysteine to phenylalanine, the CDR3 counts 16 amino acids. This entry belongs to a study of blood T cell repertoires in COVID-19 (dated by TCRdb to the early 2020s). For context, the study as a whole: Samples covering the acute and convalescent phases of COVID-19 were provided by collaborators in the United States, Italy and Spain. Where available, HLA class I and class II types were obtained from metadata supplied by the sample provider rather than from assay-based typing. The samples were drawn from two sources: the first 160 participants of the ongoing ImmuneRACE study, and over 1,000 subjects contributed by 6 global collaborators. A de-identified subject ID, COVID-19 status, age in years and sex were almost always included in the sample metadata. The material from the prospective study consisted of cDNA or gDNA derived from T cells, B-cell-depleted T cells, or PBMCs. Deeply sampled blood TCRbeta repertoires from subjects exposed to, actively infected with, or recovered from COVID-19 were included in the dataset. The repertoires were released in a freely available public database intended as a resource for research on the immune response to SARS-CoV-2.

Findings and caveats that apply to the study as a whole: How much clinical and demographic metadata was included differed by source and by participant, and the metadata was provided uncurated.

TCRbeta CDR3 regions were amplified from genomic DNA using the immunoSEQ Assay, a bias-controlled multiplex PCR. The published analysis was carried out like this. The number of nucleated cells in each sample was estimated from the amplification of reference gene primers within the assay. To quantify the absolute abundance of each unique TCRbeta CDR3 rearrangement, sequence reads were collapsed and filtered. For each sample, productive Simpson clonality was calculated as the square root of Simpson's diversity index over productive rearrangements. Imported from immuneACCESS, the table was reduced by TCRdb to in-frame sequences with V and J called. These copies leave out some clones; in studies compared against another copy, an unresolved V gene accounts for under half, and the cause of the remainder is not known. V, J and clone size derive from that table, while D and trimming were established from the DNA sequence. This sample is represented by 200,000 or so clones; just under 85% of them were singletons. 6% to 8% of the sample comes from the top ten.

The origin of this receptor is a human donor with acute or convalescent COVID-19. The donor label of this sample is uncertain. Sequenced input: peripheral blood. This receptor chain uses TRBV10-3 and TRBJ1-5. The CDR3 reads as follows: CAISSSGGRSNQPQHF.